These T cell receptor beta chains were read from a single sample in a study of CD8+ T cells in alopecia areata. Profiling relied on immunoSEQ multiplex PCR, and the TCRdb table lists in-frame clones only, not all of them. Among approximately 210,000 clones listed, around 65% were seen once. The sequenced sample was CD4+ T cells sorted from blood, obtained at week 4, from a patient treated with tofacitinib. These receptors all come from a human donor with alopecia areata. Each CDR3 is given without its conserved first and last residue. Size tells how often a clone was seen (once, few, many) or the class of an expanded clone, and some rows leave it out.

>NA|TRBV14|TRBJ2-1
ASSLQGLSTLNEQF
>NA|TRBV7-9|TRBJ2-7
ASSPGPPYEQY
>NA|TRBV15|TRBJ1-1
ATSREGIPGVMNTEAF
>NA|TRBV29-1|TRBJ1-5
SVEVGEGQPQH
>NA|TRBV19|TRBJ2-1
ASRRGGSDEQF
>NA|TRBV7-9|TRBJ2-6
ASTPAPAGSGANVLT
>NA|TRBV18|TRBJ2-7
ASSPPSLMDEQY
>few|TRBV30|TRBJ1-1
AWSKQGNTEAF
>few|TRBV4-1|TRBJ2-2
ASSSYTGELF
>NA|TRBV4-1|TRBJ1-3
ASSLDRASGNTIY
>NA|TRBV30|TRBJ2-7
AWSLTGAEQY
>NA|TRBV11-2|TRBJ1-2
ASSPIGRRGYT
>few|TRBV7-2|TRBJ1-2
ASSNSYGYT